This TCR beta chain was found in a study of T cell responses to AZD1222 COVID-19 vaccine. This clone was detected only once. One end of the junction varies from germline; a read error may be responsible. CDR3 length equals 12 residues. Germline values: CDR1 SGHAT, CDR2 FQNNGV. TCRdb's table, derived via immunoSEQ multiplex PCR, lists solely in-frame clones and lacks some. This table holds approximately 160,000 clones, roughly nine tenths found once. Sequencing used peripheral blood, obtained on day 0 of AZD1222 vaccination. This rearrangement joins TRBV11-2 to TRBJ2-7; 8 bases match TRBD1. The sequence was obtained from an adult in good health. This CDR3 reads CASSVDRGEQYF. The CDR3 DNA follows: TGTGCCAGCAGCGTAGACAGGGGCGAGCAGTACTTC.